This T cell receptor (beta chain) emerged from a study of blood T cells in healthy people across ages. Study results and limitations: In these data, TCR beta diversity tracked strongly with naive T cell percentage.

Using a J-beta primer mix together with a sample-barcoded 5' primer, a second PCR was run for about 7 to 12 cycles. MiXCR, applied by TCRdb to the 5' RACE reads, yields one record per CDR3 protein. The table includes some 710,000 distinct CDR3 sequences, 22% detected once. The people who gave samples were healthy Caucasians from Russia, aged roughly 6 to 90. Isolation per sample recovered at least 6 million PBMCs. In germline, CDR1 is MDHEN, CDR2 SYDVKM. This CDR3 contains 15 residues. The V and J ends lost 6 bases and 1 base respectively, with 13 bases between them. This clonotype was observed a few times. The antigen is undetermined.

This TCR was recovered from a man in his 70s in good health. The chain carries TRBV28 and TRBJ2-4, with D perhaps TRBD1 (6 bases). The sample consisted of blood. The CDR3 bases are TGTGCCAGCAGACCTACAGGGAAGGCCAAAAACATTCAGTACTTC. This sequence encodes CASRPTGKAKNIQYF.